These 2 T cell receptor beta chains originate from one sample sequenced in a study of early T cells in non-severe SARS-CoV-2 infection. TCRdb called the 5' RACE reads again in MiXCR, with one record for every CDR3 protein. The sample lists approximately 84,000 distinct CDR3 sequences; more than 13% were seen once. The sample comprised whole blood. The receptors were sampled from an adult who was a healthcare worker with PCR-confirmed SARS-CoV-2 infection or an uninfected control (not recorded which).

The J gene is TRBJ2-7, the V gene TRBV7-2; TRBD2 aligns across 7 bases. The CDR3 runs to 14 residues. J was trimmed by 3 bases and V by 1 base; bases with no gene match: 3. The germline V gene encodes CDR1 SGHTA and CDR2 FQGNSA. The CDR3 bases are TGTGCCAGCAGCTTAGTCGCGGGAGTCTACGAGCAGTACTTC. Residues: CASSLVAGVYEQYF. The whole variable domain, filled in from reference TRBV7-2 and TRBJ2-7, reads GAGVSQSPSNKVTEKGKDVELRCDPISGHTALYWYRQSLGQGLEFLIYFQGNSAPDKSGLPSDRFSAERTGGSVSTLTIQRTQQEDSAVYLCASSLVAGVYEQYFGPGTRLTVT.

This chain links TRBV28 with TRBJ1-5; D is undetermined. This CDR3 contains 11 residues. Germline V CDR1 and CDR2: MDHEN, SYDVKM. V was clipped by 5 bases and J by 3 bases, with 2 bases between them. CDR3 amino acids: CASSANQPQHF. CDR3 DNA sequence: TGTGCCAGCAGTGCCAATCAGCCCCAGCATTTT.